The rows below give T cell receptor beta chains drawn from one sample of a study of T cell changes during pregnancy in multiple sclerosis. TCRdb keeps only in-frame clones here, not all; method: immunoSEQ multiplex PCR. The table has roughly 75,000 clones, around nine tenths seen once. The input for sequencing was peripheral blood, taken before pregnancy. The source of these receptors is a female donor with multiple sclerosis, enrolled in a pregnancy study. The CDR3 runs from the conserved cysteine through the conserved F or W. The D gene is left open where the match is weak. Rows give clone size only sometimes, using once, few, many, or a class for an expanded clone.

TGTGCCAGTAGTATAGATGGTGGACAGGCTACAAATCAGCCCCAGCATTTT,CASSIDGGQATNQPQHF,17,TRBD1,TRBJ1-5,.,TRBV19
TGCGCCAGCAGTTTAGACGGGTCTAACTATGGCTACACCTTC,CASSLDGSNYGYTF,14,.,TRBJ1-2,.,TRBV10-2
TGTGCCAGCAGTGGACAGGGGCTGGACACCGGGGAGCTGTTTTTT,CASSGQGLDTGELFF,15,TRBD1,TRBJ2-2,.,TRBV6-4
TGTGCCAGCAGTGCCGGGGCGGGGCCTCCAGATACGCAGTATTTT,CASSAGAGPPDTQYF,15,.,TRBJ2-3,.,TRBV6-1
TGTGCCAGCAGCTCCTGGGAGGGAAGCCACTATGGCTACACCTTC,CASSSWEGSHYGYTF,15,.,TRBJ1-2,few,TRBV5-4
TGTGCCAGCAGTGAGGGGCGAGGGGGGAACACTGAAGCTTTCTTT,CASSEGRGGNTEAFF,15,.,TRBJ1-1,.,TRBV6-4
TGCGCCAGCAGCTTGGTAGGGGCGCGGGGTGAAAAACTGTTTTTT,CASSLVGARGEKLFF,15,.,TRBJ1-4,.,TRBV5-1
TGTGCCAGCAGCGTAGTTCCCCTGAATGAGCAGTTCTTC,CASSVVPLNEQFF,13,.,TRBJ2-1,.,TRBV9
TGTGCCAGCTCACGGGGGGGGGCGGCTCAGCCCCAGCATTTT,CASSRGGAAQPQHF,14,.,TRBJ1-5,.,TRBV18
TGTGCCAGCAGGACTACAGGGTCACCTCCCTACGAGCAGTACTTC,CASRTTGSPPYEQYF,15,.,TRBJ2-7,.,TRBV6-5
TGTGCCAGCAGCTTAGGTACCGGGACAGGGATCCATCAGCCCCAGCATTTT,CASSLGTGTGIHQPQHF,17,TRBD1,TRBJ1-5,.,TRBV7-8
TGTGCCAGCAGCCCGTTACAGGGCTCGTATGAAAAACTGTTTTTT,CASSPLQGSYEKLFF,15,.,TRBJ1-4,few,TRBV6-1
TGCGCCAGCAGCCGTGAGGGATACGAGCAGTACTTC,CASSREGYEQYF,12,.,TRBJ2-7,.,TRBV5-1
TGTGCCAGCAGTTACTACGGACAGCTTGAAAAACTGTTTTTT,CASSYYGQLEKLFF,14,.,TRBJ1-4,.,TRBV6-5
TGTGCCAGCAGGCGGGTCCCCGACAATGAGCAGTTCTTC,CASRRVPDNEQFF,13,.,TRBJ2-1,.,TRBV6-1
TGTGCCATCAGTTCCGCCTCAGGGGCCTCCTCTGGAAACACCATATATTTT,CAISSASGASSGNTIYF,17,.,TRBJ1-3,.,TRBV10-3
TGTGCCAGCGCCCCCTGGAGGAGTTTCTATGGCTACACCTTC,CASAPWRSFYGYTF,14,.,TRBJ1-2,.,TRBV6-6
TGTGCCAGCAGCTGGACAGGGGCCGGGGAGCTGTTTTTT,CASSWTGAGELFF,13,TRBD1,TRBJ2-2,.,TRBV11-2
TGTGCCAGCAGCTTGGTGGGGGCCGCATACAATGAGCAGTTCTTC,CASSLVGAAYNEQFF,15,.,TRBJ2-1,.,TRBV5-4
TGCGCCAGCAGCGGGGGGGGCACAGATACGCAGTATTTT,CASSGGGTDTQYF,13,TRBD2,TRBJ2-3,.,TRBV5-1
TGTGCCAGCAGCTTGGGGGGACAGGGATTGAACACTGAAGCTTTCTTT,CASSLGGQGLNTEAFF,16,TRBD1,TRBJ1-1,.,TRBV5-4
TGTGCCAGCAGCTTAGCGCCACTCGCTTACAATGAGCAGTTCTTC,CASSLAPLAYNEQFF,15,.,TRBJ2-1,.,TRBV7-2
TGTGCCATCACCGCCTACGAGGCAGGGGGCAAGGATACGCAGTATTTT,CAITAYEAGGKDTQYF,16,TRBD1,TRBJ2-3,.,TRBV10-3
TGTGCCAGTAGTATAGGGGCTAGCCGGGCCTACAATGAGCAGTTCTTC,CASSIGASRAYNEQFF,16,.,TRBJ2-1,.,TRBV19
TGTGCCAGCACCCGACTTGCCTCCTATAATTCACCCCTCCACTTT,CASTRLASYNSPLHF,15,.,TRBJ1-6,.,TRBV2
TGTGCCAGCAGTTACCATGACATGAACACTGAAGCTTTCTTT,CASSYHDMNTEAFF,14,.,TRBJ1-1,.,TRBV6-5
TGTGCCAGCAGCCAGGGACTAGCGGGATACGAGCAGTACTTC,CASSQGLAGYEQYF,14,TRBD2,TRBJ2-7,.,TRBV4-2
TGCGCCAGCAGCCAAGAATGGAGGGTAGGTAGTCAGCCCCAGCATTTT,CASSQEWRVGSQPQHF,16,.,TRBJ1-5,once,TRBV4-1
TGTGCCACCGCACGTGGGGACTCCAGCTCTGGAAACACCATATATTTT,CATARGDSSSGNTIYF,16,.,TRBJ1-3,.,TRBV10-3
TGTGCCAGCGTAAGAGAGGTGAACACTGAAGCTTTCTTT,CASVREVNTEAFF,13,.,TRBJ1-1,.,TRBV2
TGTGCCAGCAGCCTGTCGGTGACCCAGCATTTT,CASSLSVTQHF,11,.,TRBJ1-5,.,TRBV6-6
TGTGCCAGCAGCTTGGATTACAGCCAAGAGACCCAGTACTTC,CASSLDYSQETQYF,14,.,TRBJ2-5,.,TRBV5-5
TGTGCCAGCTCATTAACAGGGTCAGGATCACCCCTCCACTTT,CASSLTGSGSPLHF,14,.,TRBJ1-6,medium-sized,TRBV18
TGTGCCCTCAACAAGGAAAAGGGGGCCGCGGTGGATACGCAGTATTTT,CALNKEKGAAVDTQYF,16,TRBD1,TRBJ2-3,.,TRBV5-6
TGTGCCAGCAGCGCCGTACAGGGGAGTCTGTACTTC,CASSAVQGSLYF,12,TRBD1,TRBJ2-7,many,TRBV5-4
TGTGCCAGCAGCCAAGTCGCAGGCTATGGCTACACCTTC,CASSQVAGYGYTF,13,.,TRBJ1-2,.,TRBV14
TGTGCCAGCAGTTTAATTCACGGGGGAGGGTATAATTCACCCCTCCACTTT,CASSLIHGGGYNSPLHF,17,.,TRBJ1-6,.,TRBV27
TGTGCCAGCAGTTTGCTTGGGGGCGAGGGGTTTAACTATGGCTACACCTTC,CASSLLGGEGFNYGYTF,17,.,TRBJ1-2,.,TRBV27
TGTGCCATCAGCCCTTCGACAGGGGCCGGCTATGGCTACACCTTC,CAISPSTGAGYGYTF,15,TRBD1,TRBJ1-2,.,TRBV10-3
TGCGCCAGCAGCCCACAGGCTAGTAACACTGAAGCTTTCTTT,CASSPQASNTEAFF,14,.,TRBJ1-1,.,TRBV5-1
TGTGCCAGCAGTTTTCGGCTCCTGGGGGCCACTGAAGCTTTCTTT,CASSFRLLGATEAFF,15,.,TRBJ1-1,.,TRBV27
TGTGCCAGCAGCCAAGAAGCGCGAGGCGAAAAACTGTTTTTT,CASSQEARGEKLFF,14,.,TRBJ1-4,.,TRBV4-2
TGTGCCAGCAGTGAAGCGCCGGGCGGGGGGAGTCAAGAGACCCAGTACTTC,CASSEAPGGGSQETQYF,17,TRBD2,TRBJ2-5,.,TRBV2
TGCGCCAGCCACAGCGGGGAACCCCAAGAGACCCAGTACTTC,CASHSGEPQETQYF,14,TRBD2,TRBJ2-5,once,TRBV5-1
TGCGCCAGCAGCCAAGAGGGCAGATTTAGCAATCAGCCCCAGCATTTT,CASSQEGRFSNQPQHF,16,.,TRBJ1-5,.,TRBV4-1
TGTGCCAGCAGCTTGGTGAACTCTCCCGGGGAGCTGTTTTTT,CASSLVNSPGELFF,14,.,TRBJ2-2,.,TRBV7-9
TGTGCCAGCAGCACAGGGGTTTCAGATACGCAGTATTTT,CASSTGVSDTQYF,13,TRBD1,TRBJ2-3,.,TRBV11-3
TGTGCCAGCAGCCCTGGGACAGATTACGAGCAGTACTTC,CASSPGTDYEQYF,13,TRBD1,TRBJ2-7,.,TRBV27
TGTGCCAGCAGCCAAACAGGGGGGGTCGGCTACACCTTC,CASSQTGGVGYTF,13,TRBD1,TRBJ1-2,.,TRBV7-3
TGTGCCAGCAGTGAACAGGGGAGGAACACTGAAGCTTTCTTT,CASSEQGRNTEAFF,14,.,TRBJ1-1,.,TRBV2
TGTGCCAGCTCAACAACTAACTATGGCTACACCTTC,CASSTTNYGYTF,12,.,TRBJ1-2,.,TRBV2
TGTGCCAACCGACAGCTCGGAAACACCATATATTTT,CANRQLGNTIYF,12,.,TRBJ1-3,.,TRBV2
TGTGCCAGCTCACCAAATGTAGGGGGGGAGAATCAGCCCCAGCATTTT,CASSPNVGGENQPQHF,16,.,TRBJ1-5,.,TRBV18